The rows below give T cell receptor beta chains drawn from one sample of a study of cytomegalovirus exposure and HLA in healthy donors. The table came from immunoSEQ multiplex PCR; TCRdb's copy has only in-frame clones and leaves some out. The sample includes 85,000 to 100,000 clones, less than 80% of them seen just once. The specimen was PBMCs. All receptors come from a woman in her 40s in good health and CMV-seropositive. CDR3s include the opening cysteine and the closing phenylalanine or tryptophan. The order of the fields is CDR3 protein, V gene.

CASSSNNEQFF | TRBV27
CASSPIGGVNTEAFF | TRBV4-1
CASSKERQVNTDTQYF | TRBV21-1
CAWSQGQGMNTGELFF | TRBV30
CASSLQGRDYEQYF | TRBV5-1
CASILAGVETQYF | TRBV2
CASSVAGIMWTGEDEQYF | TRBV9
CASSQDTSGSYEQFF | TRBV4-1
CASILFSGGGGYNEQFF | TRBV6-4
CASSQDSRTRTYEQYF | TRBV4-2
CASSRVGQGSTGELFF | TRBV5-1
CASSRLPGSYEQYF | TRBV27
CASSGPGGAIGELFF | TRBV6-6
CASSDQGGGASEAFF | TRBV6-1